The 10 T cell receptor beta chains below were found in one sample sequenced in a study of T cells after yellow fever vaccination. TCRdb itself ran the 5' RACE reads through MiXCR, one entry per CDR3 protein. The repertoire includes some 48,000 distinct CDR3 sequences, 6% to 7% of them detected once, and 8.5% to 12% sits in the top ten. The starting material was PBMCs, either bulk or a sorted T-cell subset (CD4+, CD8+, memory, or dextramer-sorted; not recorded which), obtained 45 days after the yellow fever booster vaccination. These receptor sequences come from a man between 25 and 39 years old who received the YFV17D yellow fever vaccine.

In the case of this clonotype: A clone one base away is much larger, so this may be a read error. This rearrangement joins TRBV7-9 to TRBJ2-2; D not resolved. Trimming stripped 1 base from V and 10 bases from J, with 7 bases between. Germline-derived CDR1 and CDR2 are SEHNR and FQNEAQ (reference sequence). The CDR3 is 12 amino acids. CDR3 nucleotide sequence: TGTGCCAGCAGCTTAGAGCAAGTGGAGCTGTTTTTT. It encodes CASSLEQVELFF.

This clonotype was counted many times. The rearrangement uses TRBV20-1 and TRBJ1-6; no clear D. The ends were cut back, 1 base at V and 8 bases at J, with 9 bases in the middle. Germline assignment: CDR1 DFQATT and CDR2 SNEGSKA (reference sequence). The CDR3 runs 13 residues. CDR3 nucleotides: TGCAGTGCTAGAGTAGTGGAGGATTCACCCCTCCACTTT. This translates into CSARVVEDSPLHF.

There are many counts of this clonotype. This chain joins TRBV20-1 and TRBJ2-3, with TRBD1 matching over 8 bases. The ends lost 5 bases at V and 0 bases at J; junction bases unmatched: 7. The CDR3 consists of 15 residues. CDR1 is DFQATT, CDR2 SNEGSKA, per germline (reference sequence). In nucleotides, the CDR3 is TGCAGTGCTCCCTCGACAGGGGACAGCACAGATACGCAGTATTTT. Protein: CSAPSTGDSTDTQYF.

This clonotype was observed many times. CDR3 sequence: CASSPGTAGGAQYF. The CDR3 DNA is TGTGCCAGCAGTCCCGGGACGGCCGGGGGGGCCCAGTACTTC. J is TRBJ2-5 and V is TRBV7-2; 8 positions match TRBD2. Germline CDR1 SGHTA, CDR2 FQGNSA. The ends lost 6 bases at V and 9 bases at J; junction bases unmatched: 12. CDR3 length equals 14 residues.

This clonotype occurred many times. The V gene is TRBV7-2, the J gene TRBJ2-7; D not resolved. Germline V gene sequence: CDR1 SGHTA, CDR2 FQGNSA. The CDR3 is 13 residues long. Trimming removed 7 bases at V and 3 bases at J, with 13 bases between. The CDR3 protein is CASNFAPYYEQYF. The CDR3 nucleotides are TGTGCCAGCAACTTCGCCCCGTACTACGAGCAGTACTTC.

The table lists this clonotype with a few counts. The CDR3 coding sequence is TGTGCCAGCGGAGGGTTACTAGCGGGAGTATTGACCGGGGAGCTGTTTTTT. This gives the protein CASGGLLAGVLTGELFF. The V call is TRBV6-5, the J call TRBJ2-2, with 11 bases identical to TRBD2. V lost 8 bases to trimming and J lost 5 bases; unmatched junction nucleotides: 13. The germline V gene has CDR1 MNHEY and CDR2 SVGAGI. CDR3 length: 17 residues.

This clonotype has at least ten counts. The gene calls are TRBV27 and TRBJ1-1; D is uncertain. The CDR3 extends over 14 amino acids. Germline V lookup: CDR1 MNHEY, CDR2 SMNVEV (reference sequence). Trimming left V 3 bases short and J 4 bases short, with 12 bases between. CDR3 sequence (DNA): TGTGCCAGCAGTTTCTCAGCCCCGAGCACTGAAGCTTTCTTT. Its protein is CASSFSAPSTEAFF.

This clonotype was observed a few times. The rearrangement joins TRBV20-1 to TRBJ1-2, with D tentatively TRBD1 (5 bases). The germline V gene encodes CDR1 DFQATT and CDR2 SNEGSKA (reference sequence). CDR3 size: 14 residues. The CDR3 DNA sequence: TGCAGGGGGGGGACGGCCGTCTCTGACTATGGCTACACCTTC. Translated: CRGGTAVSDYGYTF.

The V and J genes are TRBV15 and TRBJ2-7; TRBD2 matches at 9 bases. CDR1 and CDR2 (germline): LNHNV, YYDKDF (reference sequence). V lost 3 bases to trimming and J lost 2 bases; unmatched junction nucleotides: 2. There are 14 residues in the CDR3. The CDR3 reads CATSRREGTYEQYF. DNA for the CDR3: TGTGCCACCAGCAGGCGGGAGGGAACCTACGAGCAGTACTTC.

This clonotype was picked up many times. The V call is TRBV7-9, the J call TRBJ2-2; 7 nucleotides agree with TRBD1. This CDR3 comprises 15 residues. J lost 2 bases, V lost 6 bases, and 6 bases had no gene match. Germline lookup yields CDR1 SEHNR and CDR2 FQNEAQ (reference sequence). The CDR3 bases are TGTGCCAGCAGTCGGGACAGAATTAACACCGGGGAGCTGTTTTTT. This sequence encodes CASSRDRINTGELFF. The whole variable domain, filled in from reference TRBV7-9 and TRBJ2-2, reads DTGVSQNPRHKITKRGQNVTFRCDPISEHNRLYWYRQTLGQGPEFLTYFQNEAQLEKSRLLSDRFSAERPKGSFSTLEIQRTEQGDSAMYLCASSRDRINTGELFFGEGSRLTVL.